This T cell receptor (beta chain) originates from a study of breast tumors, draining lymph nodes, adjacent tissues. Whole-study results and caveats: Tumor repertoires ranked between lymph nodes and nontumor tissue in diversity, with V and J gene preferences.

Many counts were recorded for this clonotype. Its specificity is not known. The lymph nodes were axillary draining lymph nodes from breast cancer patients. TCRdb reanalysed the multiplex PCR reads using MiXCR and keeps one entry per CDR3 protein. Altogether some 130,000 distinct CDR3 sequences are present, less than 20% being singletons, with the ten largest covering under 4.5%. The receptor's source is a female donor with breast cancer. Some clones in this sample may be carry-over from other donors' samples. The sequencing input was axillary lymph node tissue.

As DNA, the CDR3 is TGCAGTGCTAGAGATAGAGGAGGGGGGGATAGCAATCAGCCCCAGCATTTT. Translation: CSARDRGGGDSNQPQHF. The rearrangement joins TRBV20-1 to TRBJ1-5, with D tentatively TRBD1 (6 bases). Germline loops: CDR1 DFQATT, CDR2 SNEGSKA (reference sequence). The V end was cut by 0 bases, the J end by 0 bases, with 15 bases between. The CDR3 has 17 amino acids.